This TCR beta chain was found in a study of cytomegalovirus exposure and HLA in healthy donors. Study results and caveats: Analysis was carried out at a later point, and it linked a missense DCLRE1C variant to TCR beta V- and J-gene trimming. Per a later analysis, HLA-associated TCR beta chains showed more clonal expansion than other, equally common TCR beta chains.

This CDR3 is 14 amino acids long. V lost 8 bases to trimming and J lost 4 bases, with 15 bases between them. With 60 Vbeta and 13 Jbeta primers, the PCR was carried out. This table comes from immunoSEQ multiplex PCR, and its TCRdb copy is limited to in-frame clones, with some not included. The sample includes 60,000 to 70,000 clones, around 77% of them seen just once. With respect to this clone: Antigen unknown.

The gene calls are TRBV6-7 and TRBJ2-1, with D perhaps TRBD2 (5 bases). TRBV6-7 is filed as an ORF, its function uncertain. The TCR was taken from a woman younger than 45 in good health and CMV-seronegative. The sequencing input was PBMCs. The CDR3 DNA reads as TGTGCCAGCGATCCCCCGGGGATATACAATGAGCAGTTCTTC. It encodes CASDPPGIYNEQFF.